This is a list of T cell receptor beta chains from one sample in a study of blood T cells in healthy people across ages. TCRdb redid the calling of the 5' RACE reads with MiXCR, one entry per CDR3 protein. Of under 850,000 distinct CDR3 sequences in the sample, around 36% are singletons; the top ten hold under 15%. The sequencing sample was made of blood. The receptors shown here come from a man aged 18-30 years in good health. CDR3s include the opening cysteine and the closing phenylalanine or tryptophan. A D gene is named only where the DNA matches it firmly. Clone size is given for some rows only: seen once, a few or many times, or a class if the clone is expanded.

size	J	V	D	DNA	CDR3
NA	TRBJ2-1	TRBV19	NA	TGTGCCAGTAGTATAGGGGGGGTTCAATCCAATGAGCAGTTCTTC	CASSIGGVQSNEQFF
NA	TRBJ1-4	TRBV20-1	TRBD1	TGCAGTGCTAGATCTTGGACAGGGAATGAAAAACTGTTTTTT	CSARSWTGNEKLFF
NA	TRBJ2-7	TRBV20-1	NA	TGCAGTGCTAGTTATGGGGGGCGTATCCCCGTCGAGCAGTACTTC	CSASYGGRIPVEQYF
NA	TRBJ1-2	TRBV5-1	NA	TGCGCCAGCAGCTTGGGGAGGGGGAGCGACTATGGCTACACCTTC	CASSLGRGSDYGYTF
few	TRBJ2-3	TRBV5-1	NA	TGCGCCAGCAGCTTCCCAGGGAGGGATACGCAGTATTTT	CASSFPGRDTQYF
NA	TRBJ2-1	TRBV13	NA	TGTGCCAGCAGCTTAGGAGCGCGACCGGGAACAGTCGACAATGAGCAGTTCTTC	CASSLGARPGTVDNEQFF
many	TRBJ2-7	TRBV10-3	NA	TGTGCCATCAGTCTAGCAGCGGAAGTCTACGAGCAGTACTTC	CAISLAAEVYEQYF
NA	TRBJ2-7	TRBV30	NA	TGTGCCTGGAGCCAACCGACTCGAACCTACGAGCAGTACTTC	CAWSQPTRTYEQYF
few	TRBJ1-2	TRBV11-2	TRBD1	TGTGCCAGCAGCGTCGCGACAGGGTTCTATGGCTACACCTTC	CASSVATGFYGYTF
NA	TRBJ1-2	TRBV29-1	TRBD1	TGCAGCGTTGTCTCGTGGGCAGGGGGGAATGGCTACACCTTC	CSVVSWAGGNGYTF
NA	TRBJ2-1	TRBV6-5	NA	TGTGCCAGCAGTTACTTTTGGGGGACTGGGAATGAGCAGTTCTTC	CASSYFWGTGNEQFF
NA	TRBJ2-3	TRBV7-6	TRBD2	TGTGCCAGCGGGTATGGGGGGGGTTCAGATACGCAGTATTTT	CASGYGGGSDTQYF
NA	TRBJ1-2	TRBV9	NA	TGTGCCAGCAGCGTGGGACTCCCGGCGGACTATGGCTACACCTTC	CASSVGLPADYGYTF
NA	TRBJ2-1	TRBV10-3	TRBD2	TGTGCCATCAGTGAGTCTGGGACTAGCGGGGGGACGACGTTCTTC	CAISESGTSGGTTFF
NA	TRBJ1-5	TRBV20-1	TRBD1	TGCAGTGCTAGACGGGACAGGGGACCGGGGACCCATCAGCCCCAGCATTTT	CSARRDRGPGTHQPQHF
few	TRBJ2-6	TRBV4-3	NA	TGCGCCAGCAGCCACGAAAGATTCAGCGGTCTGACAGTCTCTGGGGCCAACGTCCTGACTTTC	CASSHERFSGLTVSGANVLTF
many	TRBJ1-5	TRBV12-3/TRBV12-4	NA	TGTGCCAGCAGGGTGGGGAATCAGCCCCAGCATTTT	CASRVGNQPQHF
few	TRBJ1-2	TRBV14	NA	TGTGCCAGCAGCCAAGTGGGAGACTATGGCTACACCTTC	CASSQVGDYGYTF
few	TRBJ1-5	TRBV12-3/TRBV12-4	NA	TGTGCCAGCAGTTTCGAGCCTCTGGCCCAGCATTTT	CASSFEPLAQHF
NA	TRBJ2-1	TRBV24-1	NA	TGTGCCACCAGTGATTTCCAGTCGCCGAACAATGAGCAGTTCTTC	CATSDFQSPNNEQFF
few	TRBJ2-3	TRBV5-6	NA	TGTGCCAGCAGCTACGGGGACATCACAGATACGCAGTATTTT	CASSYGDITDTQYF
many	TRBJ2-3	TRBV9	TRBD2	TGTGCCAGCAGTGTGACTAGCGGGGGGACAGATACGCAGTATTTT	CASSVTSGGTDTQYF
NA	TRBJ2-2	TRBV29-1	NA	TGCAGCGTTGTGGAGGCAGGGTTAACCGGGGAGCTGTTTTTT	CSVVEAGLTGELFF
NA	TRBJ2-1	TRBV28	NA	TGTGCCAGCAGTTTAAGGGGGGGGGGTTTCAATGAGCAGTTCTTC	CASSLRGGGFNEQFF
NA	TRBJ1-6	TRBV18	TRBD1	TGTGCCAGCTCGTCAACAGGGGGGGAGACCTATAATTCACCCCTCCACTTT	CASSSTGGETYNSPLHF
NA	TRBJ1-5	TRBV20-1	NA	TGCAGTGCTAGAGATCGGCAGTATAGCAATCAGCCCCAGCATTTT	CSARDRQYSNQPQHF
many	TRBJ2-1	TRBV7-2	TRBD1	TGTGCCAGCAGCACGAGGACAGGGAACAATGAGCAGTTCTTC	CASSTRTGNNEQFF
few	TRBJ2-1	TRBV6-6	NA	TGTGCCAGCAGTGACGACGGCTACAATGAGCAGTTCTTC	CASSDDGYNEQFF
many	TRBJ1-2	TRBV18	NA	TGTGCCAGCTCACCAACCTCAGGATCCTATGGCTACACCTTC	CASSPTSGSYGYTF
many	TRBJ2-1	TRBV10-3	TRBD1	TGTGCCGTCCATTCCGGGACAGGGTCCAACAATGAGCAGTTCTTC	CAVHSGTGSNNEQFF
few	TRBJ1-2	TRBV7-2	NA	TGTGCCAGCAGCTTAGAAGCAGGAGAGGCTTATGGCTACACCTTC	CASSLEAGEAYGYTF